This T cell receptor (beta chain) was obtained from a study of glioma-infiltrating T cells. Amplification of TCR alpha and beta CDR3 regions from RNA used iRepertoire nested multiplex PCR. Input was roughly 85-400 ng of tissue mRNA or PBMC total RNA. TCRdb passed the multiplex PCR reads through MiXCR, listing each CDR3 protein once. The data contain approximately 400,000 distinct CDR3 sequences, more than 35% of them singletons. A word on this clonotype: Antigen unknown.

Notes on the study in general: Above-expected tissue-blood divergence occurred in all gliomas, most in low-grade ones.

The TCR originated in a human donor with low-grade glioma or glioblastoma, undergoing nonglioma brain surgery, or in good health (not recorded which). Source material: glioma tissue, nonneoplastic brain tissue, or PBMCs (not recorded which).

CDR3 loop: CASSNSRNTEAFF. In DNA form, the CDR3 reads TGTGCCAGTAGTAATAGCAGGAACACTGAAGCTTTCTTT. The chain is built from TRBV19 and TRBJ1-1; D gene ambiguous. Trimming removed 4 bases from V and 1 base from J, with 7 bases in between. This CDR3 spans 13 amino acids. Germline CDR1 LNHDA, CDR2 SQIVND (reference sequence).